A single sample gave rise to the 19 T cell receptor beta chains below, sequenced in a study of cytomegalovirus exposure and HLA in healthy donors. The PCR ran on 60 Vbeta and 13 Jbeta primers. Libraries were prepared by immunoSEQ multiplex PCR; TCRdb keeps only in-frame clonotypes and omits some of them. The sample holds over 150,000 clones, approximately 85% seen once. Sequenced material: PBMCs. These receptors originate from a girl aged 10 to 17 in good health and CMV-seropositive.

The chain carries TRBV7-9 and TRBJ2-3; 7 bases are shared with TRBD2. Germline CDR1 is SEHNR and CDR2 is FQNEAQ (reference sequence). V shed 6 bases and J 6 bases; nucleotides not matched to a gene: 6. This CDR3 contains 13 residues. The chain's CDR3 is CASSSRLADTQYF. DNA of the CDR3: TGTGCCAGCAGTTCCAGACTAGCTGATACGCAGTATTTT.

The chain has TRBV6-5 and TRBJ2-3; tentative D call: TRBD1 (6 bases). The ends were cut back, 6 bases at V and 7 bases at J, with 17 bases in the middle. From germline, CDR1 is MNHEY and CDR2 SVGAGI. The CDR3 totals 14 residues. DNA for the CDR3: TGTGCCAGCAGGGGGGCCGTTGCTTGGTATACGCAGTATTTT. Amino acids: CASRGAVAWYTQYF.

V is TRBV9 and J is TRBJ2-1; 7 nucleotides match TRBD1. Germline CDR1 is SGDLS and CDR2 is YYNGEE. The CDR3 runs 13 residues. Germline trimming cut 6 bases from V and 9 bases from J; bases unmatched to any gene: 9. This CDR3 is CASNDRVAGEQFF. The DNA of the CDR3 is TGTGCCAGCAACGACAGGGTGGCCGGTGAGCAGTTCTTC.

The chain couples TRBV14 to TRBJ1-6; the match to TRBD1 covers 9 bases. CDR3 length: 16 residues. The germline V gene encodes CDR1 SGHDN and CDR2 FVKESK. V shed 1 base, J shed 8 bases, and the junction held 6 bases outside the gene matches. CDR3 sequence: CASSQGQDRGYSPLHF. CDR3 DNA sequence: TGTGCCAGCAGCCAAGGCCAGGACAGGGGATATTCACCCCTCCACTTT.

The chain recombines TRBV9 with TRBJ2-1, with D possibly matching TRBD1 (6 bases). Germline lookup yields CDR1 SGDLS and CDR2 YYNGEE. The CDR3 sequence is 16 residues long. Trimming took off 4 bases at V and 4 bases at J, with 18 bases between the two ends. CDR3 residues: CASSSRDTYRYNEQFF. CDR3 nucleotides: TGTGCCAGCAGCTCCCGGGACACATACCGATACAATGAGCAGTTCTTC.

V usage is TRBV19 and J usage is TRBJ1-1; maybe TRBD1 (5 bases). Trimming took off 1 base at V and 1 base at J, with 10 bases between the two ends. This CDR3 has 15 residues. Per the germline V gene, CDR1 is LNHDA and CDR2 is SQIVND (reference sequence). This CDR3 is CASSIGPGGNTEAFF. CDR3 sequence (DNA): TGTGCCAGTAGTATAGGGCCGGGGGGGAACACTGAAGCTTTCTTT.

J is TRBJ1-2 and V is TRBV5-1, with 7 positions matching TRBD1. Trimming at V came to 2 bases and at J to 2 bases, leaving 3 bases not matched to a gene. Germline CDR1 reads SGHRS; CDR2 reads YFSETQ. The CDR3 is 14 residues long. This CDR3 reads CASSFTGVNYGYTF. The CDR3 DNA reads TGCGCCAGCAGCTTTACAGGGGTAAACTATGGCTACACCTTC.

The chain's CDR3 is CASSPLGQFYEQYF. In DNA, the CDR3 is TGTGCCAGCAGTCCCCTAGGACAGTTTTACGAGCAGTACTTC. This rearrangement joins TRBV28 to TRBJ2-7, with D tentatively TRBD1 (6 bases). The CDR3 is made up of 14 amino acids. The V gene lost 5 bases and the J gene lost 4 bases, with 15 bases spanning the gap. The V gene's germline CDR1 is MDHEN and CDR2 SYDVKM.

The J gene is TRBJ1-2, the V gene TRBV10-3; 7 bases agree with TRBD1. Germline lookup yields CDR1 ENHRY and CDR2 SYGVKD. V was clipped by 6 bases and J by 4 bases; unmatched bases: 8. The CDR3 is 14 residues long. The CDR3 here is CAIRGTDFPYGYTF. In nucleotides, the CDR3 is TGTGCCATCAGAGGGACAGACTTCCCCTATGGCTACACCTTC.

The chain couples TRBV6-6 to TRBJ2-7; 8 positions agree with TRBD2. The CDR3 is made up of 13 amino acids. The junction had 9 bases not matched to a gene; V was cut back by 10 bases and J by 4 bases. The V gene's germline CDR1 is MNHNY and CDR2 SVGAGI (reference sequence). For the CDR3, the DNA is TGTGCCACCCTCCGGGAGGGCACGTACGAGCAGTACTTC. Translating gives CATLREGTYEQYF.

The chain uses TRBV19 and TRBJ1-2; D might be TRBD1 (5 bases). The CDR3 extends over 12 amino acids. CDR1 is LNHDA and CDR2 is SQIVND in the germline V gene (reference sequence). The germline V and J ends were trimmed by 3 bases and 10 bases, with 12 bases remaining between them. The DNA for the CDR3 is TGTGCCAGTAGTATGGGGGGGGGTTACTACACCTTC. It specifies CASSMGGGYYTF.

The genes are TRBV5-1 and TRBJ2-3, with a possible D match to TRBD2 (7 bases). V lost 0 bases, J lost 0 bases, and 11 bases lay in between. The CDR3 runs 16 residues. CDR1 and CDR2 (germline): SGHRS, YFSETQ. DNA of the CDR3: TGCGCCAGCAGCTTGGTGGGGGGGGCTAGCACAGATACGCAGTATTTT. This translates into CASSLVGGASTDTQYF. The entire variable domain, with the rest obtained from reference TRBV5-1 and TRBJ2-3, is as follows: KAGVTQTPRYLIKTRGQQVTLSCSPISGHRSVSWYQQTPGQGLQFLFEYFSETQRNKGNFPGRFSGRQFSNSRSEMNVSTLELGDSALYLCASSLVGGASTDTQYFGPGTRLTVL.

This clone appeared once. This chain links TRBV27 with TRBJ1-1; TRBD1 might be the D (5 bases). Per the germline V gene, CDR1 is MNHEY and CDR2 is SMNVEV (reference sequence). This CDR3 has 14 residues. The V gene lost 4 bases and the J gene lost 9 bases, with 18 bases spanning the gap. The CDR3 loop is CASSSPPTAGKAFF. The CDR3 nucleotides read TGTGCCAGCAGTTCCCCCCCCACTGCAGGGAAAGCTTTCTTT.

J is TRBJ1-1 and V is TRBV27, with 8 bases fitting TRBD1. The ends lost 5 bases at V and 11 bases at J; junction bases unmatched: 10. Germline CDR1 is MNHEY and CDR2 is SMNVEV (reference sequence). The CDR3 totals 13 residues. CDR3 DNA: TGTGCCAGCAGTCGCGAGAACAGGGGGTCGGCTTTCTTT. It translates to CASSRENRGSAFF.

This chain links TRBV6-5 with TRBJ2-7; 7 bases are shared with TRBD1. V was clipped by 2 bases and J by 3 bases; unmatched bases: 4. The CDR3 loop spans 14 amino acids. CDR1 MNHEY and CDR2 SVGAGI come from the germline V gene. The DNA of the CDR3 is TGTGCCAGCAGTTACCAGGGACAGATCTACGAGCAGTACTTC. Residues: CASSYQGQIYEQYF.

The genes are TRBV5-1 and TRBJ1-3, with a weak D call TRBD1 (6 bases). Trimming removed 3 bases from V and 0 bases from J, with 13 bases in between. Germline loops: CDR1 SGHRS, CDR2 YFSETQ. The CDR3 length is 16 residues. The DNA for the CDR3 is TGCGCCAGCAGCTCGTCAGGGGTCGACTCTGGAAACACCATATATTTT. This codes for CASSSSGVDSGNTIYF.

J is TRBJ1-5 and V is TRBV27; 9 bases are shared with TRBD1. Unmatched junction bases numbered 6, after V lost 4 bases and J lost 5 bases. CDR1 MNHEY and CDR2 SMNVEV come from the germline V gene (reference sequence). The CDR3 has 15 amino acids. The chain's CDR3 is CASSYRGRWDQPQHF. The CDR3 nucleotides are TGTGCCAGCAGTTACAGGGGGCGATGGGATCAGCCCCAGCATTTT.

The rearrangement links TRBV6-5 to TRBJ1-6; TRBD1 is a possible D gene (5 bases). The V end lost 2 bases, the J end lost 11 bases, and 7 bases lay between the germline ends. The CDR3 extends over 12 amino acids. Germline loops: CDR1 MNHEY, CDR2 SVGAGI. The CDR3 bases are TGTGCCAGCAGTTACCAGGGCACACCCCTCCACTTT. Translating it yields CASSYQGTPLHF.

This clone was seen a few times. This sequence joins TRBV7-3 and TRBJ1-3; 9 bases map to TRBD1. This CDR3 contains 17 residues. J gave up 0 bases and V 4 bases, and 7 bases lay outside the gene matches. Looked up from germline, CDR1 is SGHTA and CDR2 is FQGTGA. This CDR3 reads CASSSGTGSGSGNTIYF. CDR3 coding DNA: TGTGCCAGCAGCTCAGGGACAGGGTCAGGCTCTGGAAACACCATATATTTT.